What follows are 4 T cell receptor beta chains derived from one specimen sequenced in a study of T-cell reconstitution after alpha-beta-depleted transplantation in children. The authors prepared the TCRbeta library with unique molecular identifiers. TCRdb analysed the PCR reads with MiXCR anew, one entry per CDR3 protein. Counted here are hundreds of thousands of distinct CDR3 sequences, around 16% occurring once; the ten biggest clones make up 1.1%. This specimen was PBMCs from the stem cell graft donor, taken from the stem cell graft. The receptors stem from a human donor who donated a stem cell graft to a child with acute myeloid leukemia.

This clonotype has a count of ten or more. The chain links TRBV12-3 or TRBV12-4 to TRBJ1-5; D not certain. The CDR3 is 14 residues long. V was shortened by 3 bases and J by 3 bases, with 9 bases between the two germline ends. The CDR3 sequence: CASSFRADNQPQHF. The DNA of the CDR3 is TGTGCCAGCAGTTTTCGGGCAGACAATCAGCCCCAGCATTTT.

This clonotype was seen repeatedly, ten times or more. The chain recombines TRBV20-1 with TRBJ1-6; TRBD1 matches at 9 bases. V was clipped by 0 bases and J by 8 bases; unmatched bases: 17. CDR1 is DFQATT, CDR2 SNEGSKA, per germline (reference sequence). CDR3 length: 19 residues. CDR3 protein: CSARDLEADRGPEDSPLHF. The CDR3 nucleotides read TGCAGTGCTAGAGATCTTGAAGCGGACAGGGGCCCCGAGGATTCACCCCTCCACTTT.

CDR3 nucleotides: TGTGCCAGCAGCTATAAACAGGGTGTAAACTATGGCTACACCTTC. It is translated as CASSYKQGVNYGYTF. The V gene is TRBV12-3 or TRBV12-4, the J gene TRBJ1-2; D may be TRBD1 (6 bases). The CDR3 is made up of 15 amino acids. Trimming stripped 6 bases from V and 2 bases from J, with 16 bases between.

This clonotype came up a few times. V and J are TRBV7-9 and TRBJ1-1, with no clear D. The CDR3 length is 15 residues. V lost 1 base and J lost 1, with 10 bases in between. Germline loops: CDR1 SEHNR, CDR2 FQNEAQ (reference sequence). CDR3 amino acids: CASSLELRGNTEAFF. In DNA, the CDR3 is TGTGCCAGCAGCTTAGAGCTGAGAGGGAACACTGAAGCTTTCTTT.